A selection of T cell receptor beta chains follows, all from one sample in a study of PD-1 blockade in classical Hodgkin lymphoma. Only in-frame clones appear in the TCRdb table, and some are missing; sequencing was by immunoSEQ multiplex PCR. The repertoire consists of fewer than 50,000 clones, with roughly 78% occurring once and the leading ten covering roughly a third. The source was peripheral blood mononuclear cells (PBMCs), collected before the fourth cycle of nivolumab. All receptors derive from a human donor with classical Hodgkin lymphoma. The CDR3 runs from the conserved cysteine through the conserved F or W. The D gene is left open where the match is weak. Where a row states a size, it is once, few, many or the class of an expanded clone; other rows omit it.

>TRBV11-2|.|TRBJ1-2|.
CASSLDRQGGYTF
TGTGCCAGCAGCTTAGATCGTCAGGGAGGCTACACCTTC
>TRBV2|.|TRBJ2-1|.
CASRGRQSFNEQFF
TGTGCCAGCCGTGGGAGACAGTCTTTCAATGAGCAGTTCTTC
>TRBV19|.|TRBJ1-2|.
CASSLGYGYTF
TGTGCCAGTAGTCTGGGCTATGGCTACACCTTC
>TRBV7-6|.|TRBJ2-1|TRBD2
CASSPTSVPYNEQFF
TGTGCCAGCAGCCCGACTAGCGTCCCCTACAATGAGCAGTTCTTC
>TRBV18|once|TRBJ1-5|TRBD1
CASSDRDSLINQPQHF
TGTGCCAGCTCAGACCGGGACAGCCTTATTAATCAGCCCCAGCATTTT
>TRBV28|.|TRBJ1-1|.
CASSKDRVMNTEAFF
TGTGCCAGCAGTAAAGACCGAGTCATGAACACTGAAGCTTTCTTT
>TRBV11-3|.|TRBJ1-4|TRBD1
CASSRGQGGEKLFF
TGTGCCAGCAGCAGGGGACAGGGCGGCGAAAAACTGTTTTTT
>TRBV2|.|TRBJ1-2|TRBD1
CASSDSGQGVYGYTF
TGTGCCAGCAGTGACTCCGGACAGGGCGTCTATGGCTACACCTTC
>TRBV6-5|.|TRBJ2-3|.
CASSYSAVSTDTQYF
TGTGCCAGCAGTTACTCGGCGGTTAGCACAGATACGCAGTATTTT
>TRBV11-2|.|TRBJ1-6|TRBD1
CASSLGTGNSPLHF
TGTGCCAGCAGCTTAGGGACAGGGAATTCACCCCTCCACTTT
>TRBV21-1|.|TRBJ2-7|.
CASSQGGGESEQYF
TGTGCCAGCAGCCAAGGGGGCGGGGAGTCAGAGCAGTACTTC
>TRBV28|.|TRBJ2-7|TRBD2
CASSPTGRGGDEQYF
TGTGCCAGCAGTCCAACTGGGCGGGGGGGCGATGAGCAGTACTTC
>TRBV7-2|.|TRBJ1-2|TRBD1
CASTEHSRQGAGMSYTF
TGTGCCAGCACCGAACATTCGCGGCAGGGGGCAGGAATGAGCTACACCTTC
>TRBV25-1|.|TRBJ1-4|.
CASSEGRGTLREKLFF
TGTGCCAGCAGTGAGGGTCGGGGCACCCTCAGGGAAAAACTGTTTTTT
>TRBV6-5|few|TRBJ1-2|TRBD1
CASRPTGYYGYTF
TGTGCCAGCAGGCCGACAGGGTACTATGGCTACACCTTC
>TRBV4-3|.|TRBJ1-2|.
CASSPEGGNYGYTF
TGCGCCAGCAGCCCAGAAGGGGGGAACTATGGCTACACCTTC
>TRBV7-9|.|TRBJ2-1|TRBD1
CASSWSTGQNGYEQFF
TGTGCCAGCAGCTGGTCGACAGGGCAAAATGGGTATGAGCAGTTCTTC
>TRBV25-1|.|TRBJ2-1|TRBD1
CASTRTGGTNEQFF
TGTGCCAGCACCCGGACAGGGGGCACGAATGAGCAGTTCTTC
>TRBV20-1|once|TRBJ1-2|.
CSAGEESVTF
TGCAGTGCTGGAGAGGAGAGCGTCACCTTC
>TRBV7-9|.|TRBJ2-5|.
CASSIPRGWEVTQYF
TGTGCCAGCAGCATCCCCAGGGGTTGGGAGGTGACCCAGTACTTC
>TRBV5-4|once|TRBJ1-2|.
CASSQDARVGGYTF
TGCGCCAGCAGCCAAGATGCCAGGGTCGGTGGCTACACCTTC
>TRBV2|.|TRBJ1-1|.
CASSERRVNTEAFF
TGTGCCAGCAGTGAACGGAGGGTGAACACTGAAGCTTTCTTT
>TRBV11-1|.|TRBJ1-3|.
CASQQGGGNTIYF
TGTGCCAGCCAACAGGGAGGTGGAAACACCATATATTTT
>TRBV7-6|.|TRBJ1-2|.
CASSLGQGYGYTF
TGTGCCAGCAGCTTAGGGCAGGGCTATGGCTACACCTTC
>TRBV5-4|.|TRBJ2-7|TRBD2
CASSPGLAGDYEQYF
TGTGCCAGCAGCCCGGGACTAGCGGGGGACTACGAGCAGTACTTC
>TRBV27|few|TRBJ1-1|.
CASSLAGGSEAFF
TGTGCCAGCAGTTTAGCGGGAGGAAGTGAAGCTTTCTTT
>TRBV14|.|TRBJ1-2|.
CASSQVWYGYTF
TGTGCCAGCAGCCAAGTTTGGTATGGCTACACCTTC
>TRBV19|.|TRBJ2-7|.
CASSIIGRTYEQYF
TGTGCCAGTAGTATTATCGGGAGAACCTACGAGCAGTACTTC
>TRBV4-2|.|TRBJ2-1|TRBD1
CASSQPSMPSPGQGGNEQFF
TGTGCCAGCAGCCAACCTTCAATGCCCTCCCCGGGACAGGGCGGAAATGAGCAGTTCTTC
>TRBV6-6|.|TRBJ2-5|.
CASSSRTGTQYF
TGTGCCAGCAGTTCACGGACCGGGACCCAGTACTTC
>TRBV27|.|TRBJ1-4|.
CASRPTGNHEKLFF
TGTGCCAGCAGACCGACAGGAAACCATGAAAAACTGTTTTTT
>TRBV19|.|TRBJ1-1|TRBD1
CASSTLYRGTMNTEAFF
TGTGCCAGTAGTACACTTTACAGGGGGACCATGAACACTGAAGCTTTCTTT
>TRBV19|.|TRBJ1-5|.
CASSRILSNQPQHF
TGTGCCAGTAGTCGCATTCTTAGCAATCAGCCCCAGCATTTT
>TRBV6-1|.|TRBJ1-2|TRBD1
CASRTGPNYGYTF
TGTGCCAGCCGGACAGGGCCCAACTATGGCTACACCTTC
>TRBV7-9|.|TRBJ1-6|.
CASSREGNSPLHF
TGTGCCAGCAGCCGGGAGGGGAATTCACCCCTCCACTTT
>TRBV21-1|few|TRBJ1-6|.
CASSKESIATGGNSPLHF
TGTGCCAGCAGCAAAGAATCCATCGCCACGGGGGGGAATTCACCCCTCCACTTT
>TRBV7-2|.|TRBJ1-5|.
CASSLMAGEGQPQHF
TGTGCCAGCAGCTTAATGGCAGGGGAAGGTCAGCCCCAGCATTTT
>TRBV6-5|.|TRBJ1-2|.
CASSYSGYGYTF
TGTGCCAGCAGTTACTCCGGCTATGGCTACACCTTC
>TRBV19|.|TRBJ1-5|.
CASSKQVGGQPQHF
TGTGCCAGTAGCAAGCAGGTTGGCGGTCAGCCCCAGCATTTT
>TRBV10-3|.|TRBJ2-3|TRBD2
CAILAGDADTQYF
TGTGCCATCCTAGCGGGGGATGCAGATACGCAGTATTTT
>TRBV13|.|TRBJ2-2|TRBD1
CASSSGTGAGELFF
TGTGCCAGCAGCTCGGGGACAGGGGCCGGGGAGCTGTTTTTT
>TRBV4-3|.|TRBJ1-5|.
CASSQAYPGLVGPQHF
TGCGCCAGCAGCCAAGCGTACCCGGGACTCGTGGGGCCCCAGCATTTT
>TRBV9|few|TRBJ2-1|TRBD2
CASSVPSGASGGKYNEQFF
TGTGCCAGCAGCGTTCCGTCAGGGGCTAGCGGGGGGAAGTACAATGAGCAGTTCTTC
>TRBV5-6|.|TRBJ1-4|.
CASSPTSTNEKLFF
TGTGCCAGCAGCCCTACTTCAACTAATGAAAAACTGTTTTTT
>TRBV6-1|.|TRBJ2-7|.
CASTLSSYEQYF
TGTGCCAGCACCTTAAGCTCCTACGAGCAGTACTTC
>TRBV7-9|.|TRBJ1-6|.
CASSLEPGTPLHF
TGTGCCAGCAGCTTAGAACCTGGGACACCCCTCCACTTT